The rows below give T cell receptor beta chains drawn from one sample of a study of blood T cell repertoires in COVID-19. Assay: immunoSEQ multiplex PCR; the TCRdb copy retains only in-frame clones and omits some. The sample records fewer than 140,000 clones, 76% being singletons. Input material: peripheral blood. The source of these receptors is an elderly man with COVID-19, enrolled during active disease. CDR3s include the opening cysteine and the closing phenylalanine or tryptophan. Fields, in order: V gene, clone size, CDR3 protein. Clone sizes are given selectively: once, few, many, or a class where the clone is expanded.

TRBV5-1 NA CASSLGQSNQPQHF
TRBV7-9 few CASSLTGANSPLHF
TRBV6-5 NA CASRLTASGANVLTF
TRBV2 NA CASQLAGAETQYF
TRBV30 NA CAWRRGTLDMNTEAFF
TRBV2 NA CASSENRERGYGYTF
TRBV5-4 NA CASSLLGVGQETQYF
TRBV14 NA CASSQDFEVGTQYF
TRBV10-2 once CASRGPAEGQFF
TRBV28 NA CASGGGFYEQYF
TRBV18 NA CASSPRQGPNYGYTF
TRBV24-1 few CATSEGQGNFNEQYF
TRBV11-3 few CASSLAGGYNEQFF
TRBV7-9 NA CASSLSQVRPNTGELFF
TRBV5-1 NA CASSFPGSYNEQFF
TRBV19 NA CASSPIQGNYGYTF
TRBV20-1 NA CSASGPGGFYNEQFF
TRBV2 NA CASSWGTESSGQYF
TRBV9 NA CASSWTDYNEQFF
TRBV21-1 once CASSKPIHDGTGVAKNIQYF
TRBV12-3/TRBV12-4 NA CASSFRGQTQHF
TRBV19 NA CASSIDTVTEAFF
TRBV11-2 NA CASSLDREETQYF
TRBV19 NA CASNPQGNTGELFF